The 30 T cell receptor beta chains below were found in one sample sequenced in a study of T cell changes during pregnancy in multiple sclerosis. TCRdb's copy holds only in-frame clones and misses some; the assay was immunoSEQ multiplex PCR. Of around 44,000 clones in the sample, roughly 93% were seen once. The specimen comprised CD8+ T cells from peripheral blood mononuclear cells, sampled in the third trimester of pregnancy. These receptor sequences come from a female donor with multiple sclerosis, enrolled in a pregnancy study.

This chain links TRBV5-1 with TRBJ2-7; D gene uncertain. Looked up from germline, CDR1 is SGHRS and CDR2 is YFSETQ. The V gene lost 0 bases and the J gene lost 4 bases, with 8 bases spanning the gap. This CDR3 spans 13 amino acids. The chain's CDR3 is CASSLDQRYEQYF. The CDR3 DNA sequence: TGCGCCAGCAGCTTGGATCAACGGTACGAGCAGTACTTC. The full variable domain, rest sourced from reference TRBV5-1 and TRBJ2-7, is KAGVTQTPRYLIKTRGQQVTLSCSPISGHRSVSWYQQTPGQGLQFLFEYFSETQRNKGNFPGRFSGRQFSNSRSEMNVSTLELGDSALYLCASSLDQRYEQYFGPGTRLTVT.

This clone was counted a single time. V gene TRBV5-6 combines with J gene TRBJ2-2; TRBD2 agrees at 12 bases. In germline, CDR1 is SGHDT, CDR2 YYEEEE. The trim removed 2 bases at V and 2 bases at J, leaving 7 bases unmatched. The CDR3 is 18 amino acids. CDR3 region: CASSFETSGRANTGELFF. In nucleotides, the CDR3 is TGTGCCAGCAGCTTTGAGACTAGCGGGAGAGCCAACACCGGGGAGCTGTTTTTT.

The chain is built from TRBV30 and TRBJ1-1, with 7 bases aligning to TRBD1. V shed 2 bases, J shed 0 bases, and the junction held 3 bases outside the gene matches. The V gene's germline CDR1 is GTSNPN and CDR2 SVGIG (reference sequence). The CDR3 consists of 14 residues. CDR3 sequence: CAWSLGQMNTEAFF. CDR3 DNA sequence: TGTGCCTGGAGTCTGGGACAGATGAACACTGAAGCTTTCTTT.

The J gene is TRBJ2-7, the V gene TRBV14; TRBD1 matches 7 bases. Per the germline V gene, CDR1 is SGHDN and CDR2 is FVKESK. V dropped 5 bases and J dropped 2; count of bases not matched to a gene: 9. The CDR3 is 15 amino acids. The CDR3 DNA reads TGTGCCAGCAGCAAGGCCGTAGGACAGGCCTACGAGCAGTACTTC. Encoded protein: CASSKAVGQAYEQYF.

The CDR3 coding sequence is TGTGCCAGTACCGGGACTAGCGACTACAATGAGCAGTTCTTC. Protein product: CASTGTSDYNEQFF. V and J are TRBV19 and TRBJ2-1; 10 nucleotides match TRBD2. From germline, CDR1 is LNHDA and CDR2 SQIVND (reference sequence). This CDR3 is 14 amino acids long. The junction had 3 bases not matched to a gene; V was cut back by 7 bases and J by 3 bases.

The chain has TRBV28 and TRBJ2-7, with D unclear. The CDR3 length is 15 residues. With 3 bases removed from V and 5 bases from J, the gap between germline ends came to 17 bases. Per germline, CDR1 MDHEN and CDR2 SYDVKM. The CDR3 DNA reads TGTGCCAGCAGTTTTTCCGCCTCTAACCCCCACGAGCAGTACTTC. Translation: CASSFSASNPHEQYF.

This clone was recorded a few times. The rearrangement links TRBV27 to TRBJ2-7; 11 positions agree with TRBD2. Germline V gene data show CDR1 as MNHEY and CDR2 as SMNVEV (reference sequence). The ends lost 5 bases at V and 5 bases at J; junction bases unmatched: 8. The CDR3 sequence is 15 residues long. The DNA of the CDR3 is TGTGCCAGCAGTCCACTAGCGGGAGACGGTAACGAGCAGTACTTC. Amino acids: CASSPLAGDGNEQYF.

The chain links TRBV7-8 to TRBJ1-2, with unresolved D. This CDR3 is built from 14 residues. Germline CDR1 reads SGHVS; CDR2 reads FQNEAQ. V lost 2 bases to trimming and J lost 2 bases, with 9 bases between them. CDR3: CASSLLAGNYGYTF. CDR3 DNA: TGTGCCAGCAGCTTATTGGCCGGGAACTATGGCTACACCTTC.

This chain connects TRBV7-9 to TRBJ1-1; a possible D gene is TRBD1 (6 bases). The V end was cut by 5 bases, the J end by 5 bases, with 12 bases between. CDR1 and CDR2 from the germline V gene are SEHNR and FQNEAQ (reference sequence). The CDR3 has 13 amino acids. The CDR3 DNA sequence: TGTGCCAGCAGCAAGAAAGGGGGAACTGAAGCTTTCTTT. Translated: CASSKKGGTEAFF.

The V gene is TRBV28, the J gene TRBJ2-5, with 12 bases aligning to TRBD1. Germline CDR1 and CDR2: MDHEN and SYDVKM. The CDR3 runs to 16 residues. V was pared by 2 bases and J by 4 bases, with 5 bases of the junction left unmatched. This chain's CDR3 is CASSLGDRGLRETQYF. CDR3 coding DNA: TGTGCCAGCAGTTTAGGGGACAGGGGGCTTCGAGAGACCCAGTACTTC.

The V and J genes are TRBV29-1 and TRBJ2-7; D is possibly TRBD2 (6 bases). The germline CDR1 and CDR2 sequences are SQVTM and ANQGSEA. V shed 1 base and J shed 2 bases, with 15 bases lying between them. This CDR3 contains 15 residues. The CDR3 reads CSVEGWGEATYEQYF. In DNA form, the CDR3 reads TGCAGCGTTGAAGGTTGGGGGGAAGCTACCTACGAGCAGTACTTC.

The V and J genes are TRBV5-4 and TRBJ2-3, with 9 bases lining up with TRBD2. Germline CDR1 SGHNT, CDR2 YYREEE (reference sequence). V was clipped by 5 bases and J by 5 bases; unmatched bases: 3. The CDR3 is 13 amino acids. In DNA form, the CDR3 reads TGTGCCAGCAGGTCGCGGGGGGGAGATACGCAGTATTTT. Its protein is CASRSRGGDTQYF. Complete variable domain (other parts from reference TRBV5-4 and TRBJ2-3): ETGVTQSPTHLIKTRGQQVTLRCSSQSGHNTVSWYQQALGQGPQFIFQYYREEENGRGNFPPRFSGLQFPNYSSELNVNALELDDSALYLCASRSRGGDTQYFGPGTRLTVL.

The CDR3 region is CASSEGTGNSPLHF. DNA for the CDR3: TGTGCCAGCAGTGAAGGGACAGGGAATTCACCCCTCCACTTT. This sequence joins TRBV6-1 and TRBJ1-6; 8 positions match TRBD1. Germline CDR1 reads MNHNS; CDR2 reads SASEGT. CDR3 length equals 14 residues. J was trimmed by 7 bases and V by 1 base; bases with no gene match: 0.

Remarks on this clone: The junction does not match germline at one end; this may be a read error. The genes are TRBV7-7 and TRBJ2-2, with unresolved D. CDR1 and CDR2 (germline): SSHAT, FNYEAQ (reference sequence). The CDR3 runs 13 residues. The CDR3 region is CASSYTLTGELFF. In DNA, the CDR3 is TGTGCTAGCAGCTATACTCTCACCGGGGAGCTGTTTTTT. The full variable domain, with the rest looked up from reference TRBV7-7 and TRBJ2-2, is GAGVSQSPRYKVTKRGQDVTLRCDPISSHATLYWYQQALGQGPEFLTYFNYEAQPDKSGLPSDRFSAERPEGSISTLTIQRTEQRDSAMYRCASSYTLTGELFFGEGSRLTVL.

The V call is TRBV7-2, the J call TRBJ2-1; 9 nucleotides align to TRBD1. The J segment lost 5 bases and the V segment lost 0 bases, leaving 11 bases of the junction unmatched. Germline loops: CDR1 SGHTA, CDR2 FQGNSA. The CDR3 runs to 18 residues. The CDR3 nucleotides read TGTGCCAGCAGCTTAGCCCTTCAGGGGACAGGGAGAAACAATGAGCAGTTCTTC. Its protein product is CASSLALQGTGRNNEQFF.

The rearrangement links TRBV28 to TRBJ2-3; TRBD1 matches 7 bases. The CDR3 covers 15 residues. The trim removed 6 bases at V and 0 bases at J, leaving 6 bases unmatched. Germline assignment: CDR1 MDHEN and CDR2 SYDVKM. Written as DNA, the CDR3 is TGTGCCAGCAGGCTCGGGACAGCTAGCACAGATACGCAGTATTTT. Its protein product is CASRLGTASTDTQYF. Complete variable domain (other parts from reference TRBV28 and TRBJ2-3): DVKVTQSSRYLVKRTGEKVFLECVQDMDHENMFWYRQDPGLGLRLIYFSYDVKMKEKGDIPEGYSVSREKKERFSLILESASTNQTSMYLCASRLGTASTDTQYFGPGTRLTVL.

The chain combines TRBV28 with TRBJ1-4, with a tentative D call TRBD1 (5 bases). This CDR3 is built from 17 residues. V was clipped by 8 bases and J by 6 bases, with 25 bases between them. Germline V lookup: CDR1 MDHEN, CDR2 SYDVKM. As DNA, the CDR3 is TGTGCCAGCCTAGGCGGGGGGGTCTTAATGTTTGATGAAAAACTGTTTTTT. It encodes CASLGGGVLMFDEKLFF.

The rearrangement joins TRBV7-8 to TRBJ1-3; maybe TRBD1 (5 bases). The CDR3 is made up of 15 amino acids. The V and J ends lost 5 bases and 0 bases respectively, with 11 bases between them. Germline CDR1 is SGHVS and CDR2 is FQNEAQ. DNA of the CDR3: TGTGCCAGCAGCCCGGGGGGGAGCTCTGGAAACACCATATATTTT. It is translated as CASSPGGSSGNTIYF.

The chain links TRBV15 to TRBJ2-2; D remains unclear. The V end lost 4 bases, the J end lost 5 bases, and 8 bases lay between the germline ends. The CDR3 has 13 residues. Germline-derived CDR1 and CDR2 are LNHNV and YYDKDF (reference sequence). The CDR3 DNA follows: TGTGCCACCAGCATCCTACTGACCGGGGAGCTGTTTTTT. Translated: CATSILLTGELFF.

Written as DNA, the CDR3 is TGTGCCAGCAGCCAAATCCCAGGCACCCCCACTCTGTTCTTC. Its translation: CASSQIPGTPTLFF. J is TRBJ2-1 and V is TRBV14; unclear D gene. This CDR3 has 14 residues. V was clipped by 2 bases and J by 15 bases, with 20 bases between them. Germline-derived CDR1 and CDR2 are SGHDN and FVKESK.

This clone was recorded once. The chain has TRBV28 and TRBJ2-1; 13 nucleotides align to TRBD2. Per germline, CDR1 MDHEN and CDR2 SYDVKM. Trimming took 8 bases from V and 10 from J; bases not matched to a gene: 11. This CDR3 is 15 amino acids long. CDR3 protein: CASRHGTSGMDEQFF. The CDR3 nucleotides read TGTGCCAGCCGTCATGGGACTAGCGGGATGGACGAGCAGTTCTTC. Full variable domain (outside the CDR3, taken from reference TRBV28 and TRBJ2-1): DVKVTQSSRYLVKRTGEKVFLECVQDMDHENMFWYRQDPGLGLRLIYFSYDVKMKEKGDIPEGYSVSREKKERFSLILESASTNQTSMYLCASRHGTSGMDEQFFGPGTRLTVL.

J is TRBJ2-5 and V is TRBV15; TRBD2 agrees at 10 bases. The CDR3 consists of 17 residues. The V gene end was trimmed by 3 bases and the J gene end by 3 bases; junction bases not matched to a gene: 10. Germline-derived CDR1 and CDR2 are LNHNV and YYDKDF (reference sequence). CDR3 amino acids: CATSSLRTSGSEETQYF. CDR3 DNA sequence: TGTGCCACCAGCAGCCTTAGGACTAGCGGATCGGAAGAGACCCAGTACTTC.

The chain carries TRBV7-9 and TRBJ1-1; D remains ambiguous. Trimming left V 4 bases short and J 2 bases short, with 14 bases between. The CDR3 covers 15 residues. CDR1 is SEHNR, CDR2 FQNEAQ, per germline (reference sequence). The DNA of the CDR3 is TGTGCCAGCAGCTCCCTAGGCGATTCAAACACTGAAGCTTTCTTT. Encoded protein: CASSSLGDSNTEAFF.

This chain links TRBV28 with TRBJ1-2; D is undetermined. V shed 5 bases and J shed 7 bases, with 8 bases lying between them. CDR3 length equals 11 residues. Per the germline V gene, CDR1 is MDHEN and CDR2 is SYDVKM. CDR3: CASSRLAGYTF. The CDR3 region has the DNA TGTGCCAGCAGTCGATTGGCTGGCTACACCTTC.

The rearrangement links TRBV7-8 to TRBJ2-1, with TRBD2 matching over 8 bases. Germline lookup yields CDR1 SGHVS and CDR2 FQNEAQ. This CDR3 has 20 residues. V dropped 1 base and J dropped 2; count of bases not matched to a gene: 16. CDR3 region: CASSLDGGSGPGRAYNEQFF. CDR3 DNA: TGTGCCAGCAGCTTAGATGGGGGGTCGGGGCCCGGGAGGGCCTACAATGAGCAGTTCTTC.

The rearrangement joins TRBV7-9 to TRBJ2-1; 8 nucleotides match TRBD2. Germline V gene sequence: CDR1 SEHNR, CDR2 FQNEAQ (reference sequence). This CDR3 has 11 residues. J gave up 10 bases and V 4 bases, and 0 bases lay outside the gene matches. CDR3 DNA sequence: TGTGCCAGCAGCTCTAGCGGGGAGCAGTTCTTC. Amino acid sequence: CASSSSGEQFF. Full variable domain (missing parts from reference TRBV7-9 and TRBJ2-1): DTGVSQNPRHKITKRGQNVTFRCDPISEHNRLYWYRQTLGQGPEFLTYFQNEAQLEKSRLLSDRFSAERPKGSFSTLEIQRTEQGDSAMYLCASSSSGEQFFGPGTRLTVL.

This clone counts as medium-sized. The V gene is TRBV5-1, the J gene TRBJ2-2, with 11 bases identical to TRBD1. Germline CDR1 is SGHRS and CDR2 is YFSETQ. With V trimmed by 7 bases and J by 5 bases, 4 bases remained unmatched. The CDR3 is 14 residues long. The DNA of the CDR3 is TGCGCCAGCTGGGACAGGGGGAGGACCGGGGAGCTGTTTTTT. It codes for CASWDRGRTGELFF.

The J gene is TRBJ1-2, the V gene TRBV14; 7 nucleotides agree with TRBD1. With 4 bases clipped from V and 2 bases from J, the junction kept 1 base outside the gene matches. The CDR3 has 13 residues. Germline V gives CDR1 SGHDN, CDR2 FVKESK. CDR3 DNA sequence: TGTGCCAGCAGCCCGACAGGGAACTATGGCTACACCTTC. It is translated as CASSPTGNYGYTF.

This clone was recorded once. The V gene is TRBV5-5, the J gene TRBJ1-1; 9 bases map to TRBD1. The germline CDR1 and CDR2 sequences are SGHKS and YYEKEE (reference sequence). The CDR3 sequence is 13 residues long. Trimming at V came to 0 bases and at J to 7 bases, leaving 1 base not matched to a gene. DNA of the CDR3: TGTGCCAGCAGCTTGGGACAGGGGGTTGAAGCTTTCTTT. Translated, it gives CASSLGQGVEAFF.

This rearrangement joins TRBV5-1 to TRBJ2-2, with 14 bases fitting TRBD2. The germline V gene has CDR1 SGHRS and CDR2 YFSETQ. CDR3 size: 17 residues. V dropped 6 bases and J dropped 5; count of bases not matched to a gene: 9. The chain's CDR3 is CASTDPGTSGRTGELFF. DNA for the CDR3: TGCGCCAGCACCGACCCCGGGACTAGCGGGAGAACCGGGGAGCTGTTTTTT.